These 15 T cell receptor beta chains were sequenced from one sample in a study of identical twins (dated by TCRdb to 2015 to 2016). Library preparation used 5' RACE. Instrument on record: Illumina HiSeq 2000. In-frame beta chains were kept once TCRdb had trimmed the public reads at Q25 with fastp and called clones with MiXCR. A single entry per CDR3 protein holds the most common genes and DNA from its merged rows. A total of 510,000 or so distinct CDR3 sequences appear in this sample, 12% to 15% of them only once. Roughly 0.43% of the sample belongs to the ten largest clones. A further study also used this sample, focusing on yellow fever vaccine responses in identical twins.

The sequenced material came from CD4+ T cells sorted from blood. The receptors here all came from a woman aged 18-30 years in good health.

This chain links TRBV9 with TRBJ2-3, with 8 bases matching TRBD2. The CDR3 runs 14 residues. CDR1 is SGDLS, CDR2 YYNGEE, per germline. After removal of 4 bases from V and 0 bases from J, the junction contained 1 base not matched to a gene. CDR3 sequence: CASSRTSSTDTQYF. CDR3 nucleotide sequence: TGTGCCAGCAGCCGGACTAGCAGCACAGATACGCAGTATTTT.

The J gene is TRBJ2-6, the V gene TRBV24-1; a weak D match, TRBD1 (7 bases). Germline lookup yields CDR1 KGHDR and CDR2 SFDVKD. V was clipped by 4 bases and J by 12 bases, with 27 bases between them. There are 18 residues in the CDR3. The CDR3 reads CATSEGRGAPTDFSVLTF. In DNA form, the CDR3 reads TGTGCCACCAGTGAAGGCAGGGGGGCCCCGACGGATTTCTCCGTCCTGACTTTC.

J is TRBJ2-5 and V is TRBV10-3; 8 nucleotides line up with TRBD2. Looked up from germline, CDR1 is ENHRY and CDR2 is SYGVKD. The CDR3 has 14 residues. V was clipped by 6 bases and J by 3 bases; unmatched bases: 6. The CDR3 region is CAISPGLEKETQYF. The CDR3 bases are TGTGCCATCAGCCCGGGACTAGAGAAAGAGACCCAGTACTTC.

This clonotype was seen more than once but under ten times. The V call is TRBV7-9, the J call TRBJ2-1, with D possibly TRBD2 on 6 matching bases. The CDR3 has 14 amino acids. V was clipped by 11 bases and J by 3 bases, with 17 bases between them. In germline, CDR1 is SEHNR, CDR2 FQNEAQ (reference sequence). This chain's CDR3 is CAGKAPGSYNEQFF. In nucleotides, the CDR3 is TGTGCCGGGAAGGCTCCCGGGAGCTACAATGAGCAGTTCTTC.

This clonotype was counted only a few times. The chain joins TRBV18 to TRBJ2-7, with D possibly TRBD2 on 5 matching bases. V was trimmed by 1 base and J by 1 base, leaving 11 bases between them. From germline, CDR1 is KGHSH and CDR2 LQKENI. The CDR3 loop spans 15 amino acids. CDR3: CASSPLSSWSYEQYF. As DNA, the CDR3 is TGTGCCAGCTCACCACTTTCTAGCTGGTCCTACGAGCAGTACTTC.

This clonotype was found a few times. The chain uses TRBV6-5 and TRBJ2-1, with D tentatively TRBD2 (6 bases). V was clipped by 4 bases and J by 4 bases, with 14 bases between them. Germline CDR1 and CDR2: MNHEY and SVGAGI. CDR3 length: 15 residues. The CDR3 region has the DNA TGTGCCAGCAGTTTAAACCTGGGAGGATACAATGAGCAGTTCTTC. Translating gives CASSLNLGGYNEQFF.

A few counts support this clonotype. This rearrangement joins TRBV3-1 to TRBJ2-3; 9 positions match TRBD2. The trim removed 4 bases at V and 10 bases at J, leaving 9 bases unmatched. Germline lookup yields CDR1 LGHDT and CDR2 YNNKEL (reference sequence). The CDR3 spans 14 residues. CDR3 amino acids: CASSLGTSFFPQYF. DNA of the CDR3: TGTGCCAGCAGCCTCGGGACTAGCTTCTTTCCGCAGTATTTT.

CDR3 in amino acids: CASSLGGTSGIQVHEQFF. In DNA, the CDR3 is TGTGCCAGCAGCTTAGGGGGGACTAGCGGGATCCAAGTCCATGAGCAGTTCTTC. The V gene is TRBV7-3, the J gene TRBJ2-1; 13 bases map to TRBD2. The CDR3 has 18 amino acids. After removal of 2 bases from V and 8 bases from J, the junction contained 12 bases not matched to a gene. Germline V gene lookup returns CDR1 SGHTA and CDR2 FQGTGA.

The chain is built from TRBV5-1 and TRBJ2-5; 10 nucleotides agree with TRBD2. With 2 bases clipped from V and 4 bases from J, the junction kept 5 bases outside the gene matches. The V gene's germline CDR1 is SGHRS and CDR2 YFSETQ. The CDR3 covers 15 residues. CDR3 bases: TGCGCCAGCAGCTTTTCTAGCGGGAGCCGAGAGACCCAGTACTTC. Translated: CASSFSSGSRETQYF.

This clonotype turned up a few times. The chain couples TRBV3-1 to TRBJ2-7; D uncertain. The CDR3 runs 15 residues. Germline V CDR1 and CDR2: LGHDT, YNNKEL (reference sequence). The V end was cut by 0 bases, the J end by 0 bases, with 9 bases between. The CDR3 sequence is CASSQDGRISYEQYF. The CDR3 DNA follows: TGTGCCAGCAGCCAAGACGGCAGGATCTCCTACGAGCAGTACTTC.

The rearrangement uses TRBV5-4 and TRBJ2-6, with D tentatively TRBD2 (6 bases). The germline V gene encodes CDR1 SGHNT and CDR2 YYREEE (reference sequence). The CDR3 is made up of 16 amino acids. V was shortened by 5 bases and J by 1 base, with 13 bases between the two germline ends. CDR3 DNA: TGTGCCAGCAGTTCGGCGGGGCTATCTGGGGCCAACGTCCTGACTTTC. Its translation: CASSSAGLSGANVLTF.

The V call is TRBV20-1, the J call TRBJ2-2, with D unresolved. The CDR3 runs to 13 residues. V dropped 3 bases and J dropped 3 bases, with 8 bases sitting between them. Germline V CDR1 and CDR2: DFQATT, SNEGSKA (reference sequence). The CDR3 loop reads CSASGPDTGELFF. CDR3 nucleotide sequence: TGCAGTGCTAGTGGTCCTGACACCGGGGAGCTGTTTTTT.

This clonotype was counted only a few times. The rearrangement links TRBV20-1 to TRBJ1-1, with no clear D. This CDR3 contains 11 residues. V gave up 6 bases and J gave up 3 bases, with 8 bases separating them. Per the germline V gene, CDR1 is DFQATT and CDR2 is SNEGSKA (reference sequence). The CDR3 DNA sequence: TGCAGTGCCGCCGGGTACACTGAAGCTTTCTTT. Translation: CSAAGYTEAFF.

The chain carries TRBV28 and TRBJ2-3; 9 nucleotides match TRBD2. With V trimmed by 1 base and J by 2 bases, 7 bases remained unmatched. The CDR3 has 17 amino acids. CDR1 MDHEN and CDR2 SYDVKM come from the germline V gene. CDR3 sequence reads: CASSLLASGTYTDTQYF. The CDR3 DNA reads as TGTGCCAGCAGTTTATTGGCTAGCGGGACCTACACAGATACGCAGTATTTT.

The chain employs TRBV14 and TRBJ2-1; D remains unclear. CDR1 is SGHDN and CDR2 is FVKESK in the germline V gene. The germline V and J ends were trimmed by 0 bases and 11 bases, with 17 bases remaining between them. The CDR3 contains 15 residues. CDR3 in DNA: TGTGCCAGCAGCCAAGATAGGAGACCGACGGGCCAGCAGTTCTTC. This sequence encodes CASSQDRRPTGQQFF.